The rows below give T cell receptor beta chains drawn from one sample of a study of tumor-infiltrating lymphocytes in localized non-small cell lung cancer. Assay used: immunoSEQ multiplex PCR; TCRdb lists only in-frame clones, some missing. The sample lists over 10,000 clones; 66% were seen once. Sequenced: lung tumor tissue. The receptors shown here come from a human donor with non-small cell lung cancer. Each CDR3 is given with its conserved first and last residue. The D gene is left open where the match is weak. Size tells how often a clone was seen (once, few, many) or the class of an expanded clone, and some rows leave it out.

j_call | clone_size | d_call | v_call | cdr3_nt | cdr3_aa
TRBJ2-1 | once | . | TRBV5-1 | TGCGCCAGCAGCTTGAACCTTTACAATGAGCAGTTCTTC | CASSLNLYNEQFF
TRBJ2-3 | . | . | TRBV11-1 | TGTGCCAGCAGCTCCCCCGGCACAGATACGCAGTATTTT | CASSSPGTDTQYF
TRBJ2-1 | once | . | TRBV6-5 | TGTGCCAGCAGTTACCCGGGGAGGAATGAGCAGTTCTTC | CASSYPGRNEQFF
TRBJ1-1 | . | TRBD1 | TRBV18 | TGTGCCAGTTCCCAACAGGGGGCGAACACTGAAGCTTTCTTT | CASSQQGANTEAFF
TRBJ2-4 | . | . | TRBV2 | TGTGCCAGCGAAGGCACGCTTAATCTAGCCAAAAACATTCAGTACTTC | CASEGTLNLAKNIQYF
TRBJ1-6 | . | TRBD1 | TRBV2 | TGTGCCAGCAGGACTGACAGGGGGGCTTCACCCCTCCACTTT | CASRTDRGASPLHF
TRBJ2-7 | . | TRBD2 | TRBV5-5 | TGTGCCAGCAGCTCCCGGACTAGCACCTACGAGCAGTACTTC | CASSSRTSTYEQYF
TRBJ2-7 | . | TRBD2 | TRBV5-5 | TGTGCCAGCAACCCCTGGGGAGGGCCCTACGAGCAGTACTTC | CASNPWGGPYEQYF
TRBJ2-5 | . | . | TRBV7-2 | TGTGCCAGCAGCTTAGCACGGGCCCCTGGGGAGACCCAGTACTTC | CASSLARAPGETQYF
TRBJ1-4 | . | . | TRBV6-5 | TGTGCCAGCCGAGACAGCCTGACAACTAATGAAAAACTGTTTTTT | CASRDSLTTNEKLFF
TRBJ2-1 | . | TRBD1 | TRBV7-2 | TGTGCCAGCAGCCCCCCCGGGACCGACAGGGTCAAGCAGTTCTTC | CASSPPGTDRVKQFF
TRBJ2-3 | once | . | TRBV18 | TGTGCCAGCTCAGACCGGGGTAACACAGATACGCAGTATTTT | CASSDRGNTDTQYF
TRBJ1-2 | . | . | TRBV25-1 | TGTGCCAGCAGTGAACCTGGGTTAGATGGCTACACCTTC | CASSEPGLDGYTF
TRBJ1-6 | once | . | TRBV7-9 | TGTGCCAGCAGCTCGCGGGACGGTGGTTCACCCCTCCACTTT | CASSSRDGGSPLHF
TRBJ1-5 | . | TRBD1 | TRBV5-5 | TGTGCCAGCAGTGGACAGGGTAGCCGGCCCCAGCATTTT | CASSGQGSRPQHF
TRBJ1-4 | . | . | TRBV5-1 | TGCGCCAGCAGCTTGAGGGCTGGTGAAAAACTGTTTTTT | CASSLRAGEKLFF
TRBJ2-7 | once | TRBD1 | TRBV7-9 | TGTGCCAGCGGCCCGACAACAGGGGACGAGCAGTACTTC | CASGPTTGDEQYF
TRBJ1-1 | . | . | TRBV7-9 | TGTGCCAGCAGCTTATATCCGGGAGGAACTGAAGCTTTCTTT | CASSLYPGGTEAFF
TRBJ2-5 | . | . | TRBV25-1 | TGTGCCAGCAGTGGGACTCCCGAGCAGACCCAGTACTTC | CASSGTPEQTQYF
TRBJ2-7 | . | . | TRBV7-9 | TGTGCCAGCAGCCCCAACCCCCTTTACGAGCAGTACTTC | CASSPNPLYEQYF
TRBJ1-1 | once | . | TRBV13 | TGTGCCAGCAGCTTACGGCACGGAAGCATGAACACTGAAGCTTTCTTT | CASSLRHGSMNTEAFF
TRBJ1-2 | . | . | TRBV30 | TGTACCTGGAGACCGGTGACAGGTGGCTACACCTTC | CTWRPVTGGYTF
TRBJ1-1 | . | . | TRBV7-9 | TGTGCCAGCAGCCAGACAGTAAACACTGAAGCTTTCTTT | CASSQTVNTEAFF
TRBJ1-3 | . | . | TRBV20-1 | TGCAGTGCTAGAGGCGGGGACACCATATATTTT | CSARGGDTIYF
TRBJ2-7 | . | TRBD1 | TRBV5-1 | TGCGCCAGCAGCCCGGGACAGGGGATGTTCTACGAGCAGTACTTC | CASSPGQGMFYEQYF
TRBJ2-2 | . | . | TRBV11-2 | TGTGCCAGCAGCTTCTACCAGGGGGGCACCGGGGAGCTGTTTTTT | CASSFYQGGTGELFF
TRBJ1-6 | . | TRBD1 | TRBV30 | TGTGCCTGGGGACAGGGTTTCGCCTATAATTCACCCCTCCACTTT | CAWGQGFAYNSPLHF
TRBJ1-1 | . | TRBD1 | TRBV7-9 | TGTGCCAGCAGCCCCACCCCAGACAGGGGGCTCCACACTGAAGCTTTCTTT | CASSPTPDRGLHTEAFF
TRBJ1-2 | few | . | TRBV11-2 | TGTGCCAGCAGCTTAGATAGAGATGACAGGCCCGACTTC | CASSLDRDDRPDF